This TCR beta chain was obtained from a study of neoadjuvant anti-PD-1 for oral cavity cancer. Overall study: Around day 43, patients without progression received a fourth nivolumab dose before surgery.

Overall study results and limits: After neoadjuvant nivolumab, PBMC T cell clonality was significantly higher in non-responders than responders.

Analysis of PBMCs was direct, with no culture step. V dropped 8 bases and J dropped 4; count of bases not matched to a gene: 3. CDR3 length equals 13 residues. Germline V gene lookup returns CDR1 MDHEN and CDR2 SYDVKM. Remarks on this clone: Its target is unknown.

Six replicates per PBMC sample, mostly from 480 ng of genomic DNA. TCRdb's table, derived via immunoSEQ multiplex PCR, lists solely in-frame clones and lacks some. Here the sample spans approximately 15,000 clones, nearly 70% being singletons. This sequence originates from a person aged 35-79 years with oral cavity squamous cell carcinoma. Source: PBMCs, taken before nivolumab (anti-PD-1) treatment. V and J are TRBV28 and TRBJ2-7; TRBD2 matches 12 bases. Here the CDR3 DNA reads TGTGCCAGCGGACTAGCGGGGACATACGAGCAGTACTTC. Translated, it gives CASGLAGTYEQYF.